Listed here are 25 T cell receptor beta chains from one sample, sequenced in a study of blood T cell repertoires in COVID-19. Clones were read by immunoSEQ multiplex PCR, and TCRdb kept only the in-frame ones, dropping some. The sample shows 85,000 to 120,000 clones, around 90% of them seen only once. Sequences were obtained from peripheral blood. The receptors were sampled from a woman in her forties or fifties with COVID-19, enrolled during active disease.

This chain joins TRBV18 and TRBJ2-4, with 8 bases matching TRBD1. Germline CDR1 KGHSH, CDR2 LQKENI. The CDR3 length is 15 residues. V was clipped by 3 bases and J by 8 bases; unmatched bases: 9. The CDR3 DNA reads TGTGCCAGCTCACCCCCAGGACAGGGCGTCGACATTCAGTACTTC. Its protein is CASSPPGQGVDIQYF.

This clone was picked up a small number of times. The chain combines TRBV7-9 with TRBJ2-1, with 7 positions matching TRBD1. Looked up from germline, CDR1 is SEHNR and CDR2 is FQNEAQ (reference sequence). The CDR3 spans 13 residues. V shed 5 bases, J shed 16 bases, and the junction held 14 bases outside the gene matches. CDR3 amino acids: CASSLRGTGDRFF. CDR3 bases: TGTGCCAGCAGCCTAAGGGGAACAGGGGATCGCTTCTTC.

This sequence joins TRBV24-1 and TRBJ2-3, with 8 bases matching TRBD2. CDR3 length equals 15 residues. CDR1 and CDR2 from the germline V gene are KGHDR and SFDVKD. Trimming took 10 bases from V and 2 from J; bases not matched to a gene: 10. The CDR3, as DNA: TGTGCCACGGGACGGCGGGGGGCCTACACAGATACGCAGTATTTT. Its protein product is CATGRRGAYTDTQYF.

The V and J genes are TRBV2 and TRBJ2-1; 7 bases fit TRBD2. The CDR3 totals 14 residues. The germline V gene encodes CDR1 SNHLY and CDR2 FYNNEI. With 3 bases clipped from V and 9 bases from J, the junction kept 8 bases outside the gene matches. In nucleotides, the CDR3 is TGTGCCAGCAGTGAGTGGCTCCGCGGGGGTGAGCAGTTCTTC. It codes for CASSEWLRGGEQFF.

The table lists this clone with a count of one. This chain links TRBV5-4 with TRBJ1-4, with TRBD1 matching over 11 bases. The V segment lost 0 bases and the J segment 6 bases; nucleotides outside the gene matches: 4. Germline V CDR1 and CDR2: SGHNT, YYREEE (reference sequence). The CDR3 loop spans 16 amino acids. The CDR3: CASSLAGQGADEKLFF. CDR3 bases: TGTGCCAGCAGCTTGGCTGGACAGGGGGCAGATGAAAAACTGTTTTTT.

CDR3 coding DNA: TGTGGCCTGTCAGGTTCTAGCACAGATACGCAGTATTTT. Protein product: CGLSGSSTDTQYF. This chain connects TRBV30 to TRBJ2-3; no clear D gene. The CDR3 contains 13 residues. Germline values: CDR1 GTSNPN, CDR2 SVGIG (reference sequence).

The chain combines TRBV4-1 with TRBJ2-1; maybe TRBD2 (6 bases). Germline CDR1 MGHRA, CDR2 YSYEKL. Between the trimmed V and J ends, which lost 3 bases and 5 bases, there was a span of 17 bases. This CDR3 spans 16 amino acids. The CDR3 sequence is CASSHPRAGPNNEQFF. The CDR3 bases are TGCGCCAGCAGCCACCCCCGGGCGGGGCCAAACAATGAGCAGTTCTTC.

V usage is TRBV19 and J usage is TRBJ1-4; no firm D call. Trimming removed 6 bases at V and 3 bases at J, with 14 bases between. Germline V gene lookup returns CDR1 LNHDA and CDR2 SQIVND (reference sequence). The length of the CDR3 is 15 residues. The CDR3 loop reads CASSPNIEANEKLFF. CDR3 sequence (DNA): TGTGCCAGTAGCCCTAACATAGAGGCTAATGAAAAACTGTTTTTT.

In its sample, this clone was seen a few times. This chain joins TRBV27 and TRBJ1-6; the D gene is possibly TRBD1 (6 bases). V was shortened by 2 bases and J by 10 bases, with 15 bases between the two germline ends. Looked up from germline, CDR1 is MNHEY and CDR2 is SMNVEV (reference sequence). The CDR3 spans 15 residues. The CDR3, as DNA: TGTGCCAGCAGTTTAACAGGGCCCGTTAAGTCACCCCTCCACTTT. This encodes CASSLTGPVKSPLHF.

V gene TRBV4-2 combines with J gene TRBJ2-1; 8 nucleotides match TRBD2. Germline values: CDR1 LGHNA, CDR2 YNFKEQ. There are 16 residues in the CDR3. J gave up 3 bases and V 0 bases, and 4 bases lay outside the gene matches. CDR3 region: CASSQDPGGGYNEQFF. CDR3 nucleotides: TGTGCCAGCAGCCAAGATCCCGGGGGGGGCTACAATGAGCAGTTCTTC.

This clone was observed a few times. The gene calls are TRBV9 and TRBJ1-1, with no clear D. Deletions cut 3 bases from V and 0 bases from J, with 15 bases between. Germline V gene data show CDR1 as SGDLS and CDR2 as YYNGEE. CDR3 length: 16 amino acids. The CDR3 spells CASSAKPSKMNTEAFF. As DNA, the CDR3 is TGTGCCAGCAGCGCGAAGCCAAGTAAGATGAACACTGAAGCTTTCTTT.

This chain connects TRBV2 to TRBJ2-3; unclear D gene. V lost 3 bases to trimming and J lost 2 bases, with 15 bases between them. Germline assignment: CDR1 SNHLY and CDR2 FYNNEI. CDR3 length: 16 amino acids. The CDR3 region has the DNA TGTGCCAGCAGTGATGACGGAGCTCTCCTCACAGATACGCAGTATTTT. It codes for CASSDDGALLTDTQYF.

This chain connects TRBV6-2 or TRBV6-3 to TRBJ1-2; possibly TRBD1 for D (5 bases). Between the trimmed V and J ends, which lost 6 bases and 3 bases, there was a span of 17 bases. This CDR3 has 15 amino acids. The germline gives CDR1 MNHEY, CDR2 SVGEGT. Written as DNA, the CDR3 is TGTGCCAGCAGCCTAACCGACAGTACCTACTATGGCTACACCTTC. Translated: CASSLTDSTYYGYTF.

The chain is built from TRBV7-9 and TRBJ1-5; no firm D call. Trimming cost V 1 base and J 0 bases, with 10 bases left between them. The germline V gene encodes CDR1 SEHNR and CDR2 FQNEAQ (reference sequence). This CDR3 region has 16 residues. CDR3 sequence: CASSLGADYSNQPQHF. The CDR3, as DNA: TGTGCCAGCAGCTTAGGGGCAGATTATAGCAATCAGCCCCAGCATTTT.

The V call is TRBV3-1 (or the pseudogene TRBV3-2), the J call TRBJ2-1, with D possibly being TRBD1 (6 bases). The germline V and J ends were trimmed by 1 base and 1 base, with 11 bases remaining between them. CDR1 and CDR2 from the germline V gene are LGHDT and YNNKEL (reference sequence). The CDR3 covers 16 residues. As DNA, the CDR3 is TGTGCCAGCAGCCAAGCGACAGGTCTATCCTACAATGAGCAGTTCTTC. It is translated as CASSQATGLSYNEQFF.

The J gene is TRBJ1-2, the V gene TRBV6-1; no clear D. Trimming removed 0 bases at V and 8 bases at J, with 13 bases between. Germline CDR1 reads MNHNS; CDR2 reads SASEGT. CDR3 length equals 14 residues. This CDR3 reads CASSEASRTGGYTF. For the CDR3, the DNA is TGTGCCAGCAGTGAAGCTAGCAGGACGGGGGGCTACACCTTC.

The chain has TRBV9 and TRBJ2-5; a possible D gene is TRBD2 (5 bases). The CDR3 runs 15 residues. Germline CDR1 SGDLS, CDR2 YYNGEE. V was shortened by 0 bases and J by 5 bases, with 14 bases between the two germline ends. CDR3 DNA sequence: TGTGCCAGCAGCGTAGGTATTAGCGAGAGGGAGACCCAGTACTTC. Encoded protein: CASSVGISERETQYF. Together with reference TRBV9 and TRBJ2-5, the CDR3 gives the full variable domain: DSGVTQTPKHLITATGQRVTLRCSPRSGDLSVYWYQQSLDQGLQFLIQYYNGEERAKGNILERFSAQQFPDLHSELNLSSLELGDSALYFCASSVGISERETQYFGPGTRLLVL.

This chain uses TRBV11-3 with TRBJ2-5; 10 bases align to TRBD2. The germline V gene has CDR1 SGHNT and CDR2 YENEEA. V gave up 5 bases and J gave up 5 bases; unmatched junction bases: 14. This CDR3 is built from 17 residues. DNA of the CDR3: TGTGCCAGCAGCCCACGACAGCTAGCGGGGGTAGGGGAGACCCAGTACTTC. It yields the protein CASSPRQLAGVGETQYF.

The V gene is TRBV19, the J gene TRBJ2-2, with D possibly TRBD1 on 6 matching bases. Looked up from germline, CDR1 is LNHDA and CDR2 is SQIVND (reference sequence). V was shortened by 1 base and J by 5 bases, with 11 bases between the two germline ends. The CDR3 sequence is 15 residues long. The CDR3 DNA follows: TGTGCCAGTAGTATAGTCAACAGGGAAACCGGGGAGCTGTTTTTT. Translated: CASSIVNRETGELFF.

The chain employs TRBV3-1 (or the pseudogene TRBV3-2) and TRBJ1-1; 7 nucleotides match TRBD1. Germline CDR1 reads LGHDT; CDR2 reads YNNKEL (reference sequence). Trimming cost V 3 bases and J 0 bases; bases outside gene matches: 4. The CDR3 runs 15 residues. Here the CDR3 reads CASSQVQGLNTEAFF. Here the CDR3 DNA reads TGTGCCAGCAGCCAGGTACAGGGGTTGAACACTGAAGCTTTCTTT.

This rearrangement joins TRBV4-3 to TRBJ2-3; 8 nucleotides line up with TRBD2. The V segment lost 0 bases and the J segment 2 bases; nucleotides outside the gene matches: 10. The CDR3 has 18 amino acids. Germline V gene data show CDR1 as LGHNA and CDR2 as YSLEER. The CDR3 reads CASSQDLIAGSITDTQYF. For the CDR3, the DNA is TGCGCCAGCAGCCAAGATTTGATAGCGGGGTCAATCACAGATACGCAGTATTTT.

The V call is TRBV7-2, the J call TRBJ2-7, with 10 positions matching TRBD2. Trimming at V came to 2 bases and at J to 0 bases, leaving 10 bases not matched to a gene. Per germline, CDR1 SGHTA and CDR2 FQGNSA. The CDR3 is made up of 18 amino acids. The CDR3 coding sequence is TGTGCCAGCAGCTTACCTAGCGGGGGTTCCGGCAGCTCCTACGAGCAGTACTTC. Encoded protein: CASSLPSGGSGSSYEQYF.

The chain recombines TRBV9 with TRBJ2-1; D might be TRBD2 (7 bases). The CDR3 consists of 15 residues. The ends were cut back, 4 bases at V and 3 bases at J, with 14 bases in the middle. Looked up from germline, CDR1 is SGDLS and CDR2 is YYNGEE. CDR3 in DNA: TGTGCCAGCAGCACCGGGGGGACACACTACAATGAGCAGTTCTTC. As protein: CASSTGGTHYNEQFF.

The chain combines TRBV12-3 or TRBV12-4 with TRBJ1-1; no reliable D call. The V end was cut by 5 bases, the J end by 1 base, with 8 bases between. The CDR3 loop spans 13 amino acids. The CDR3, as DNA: TGTGCCAGCAGTCCTCAGTGGAACACTGAAGCTTTCTTT. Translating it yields CASSPQWNTEAFF.

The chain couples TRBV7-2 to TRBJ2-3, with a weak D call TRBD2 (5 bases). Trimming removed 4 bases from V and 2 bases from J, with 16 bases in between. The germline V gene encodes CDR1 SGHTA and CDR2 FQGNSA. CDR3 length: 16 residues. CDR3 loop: CASSSRTSSFTDTQYF. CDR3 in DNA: TGTGCCAGCAGCTCTCGGACTTCATCATTCACAGATACGCAGTATTTT.